This entry is about one T cell receptor beta chain. The sample is drawn from a study of shared clonotypes between healthy human individuals. Measured with immunoSEQ multiplex PCR; TCRdb has only the in-frame clones, and not every one. The sample includes some 2,100,000 clones, 90% to 95% seen only once; the top ten take under 2%. Naive CD8 cells lacked CD45RO and underwent positive selection for CCR7, leaving out terminally differentiated effector memory CD45RA+ cells. V dropped 0 bases and J dropped 2; count of bases not matched to a gene: 7. CDR1 is MNHEY and CDR2 is SMNVEV in the germline V gene (reference sequence). The CDR3 spans 16 residues.

Material for sequencing was naive CD8+ T cells from PBMCs. The sequence was obtained from a man between 18 and 29 years old in good health. Some clones in this sample may be carry-over from other donors' samples. V gene TRBV27 combines with J gene TRBJ2-7; 7 bases are shared with TRBD1. CDR3 in amino acids: CASSLSLGQGAYEQYF. Written as DNA, the CDR3 is TGTGCCAGCAGTTTATCTTTGGGGCAGGGGGCCTACGAGCAGTACTTC.